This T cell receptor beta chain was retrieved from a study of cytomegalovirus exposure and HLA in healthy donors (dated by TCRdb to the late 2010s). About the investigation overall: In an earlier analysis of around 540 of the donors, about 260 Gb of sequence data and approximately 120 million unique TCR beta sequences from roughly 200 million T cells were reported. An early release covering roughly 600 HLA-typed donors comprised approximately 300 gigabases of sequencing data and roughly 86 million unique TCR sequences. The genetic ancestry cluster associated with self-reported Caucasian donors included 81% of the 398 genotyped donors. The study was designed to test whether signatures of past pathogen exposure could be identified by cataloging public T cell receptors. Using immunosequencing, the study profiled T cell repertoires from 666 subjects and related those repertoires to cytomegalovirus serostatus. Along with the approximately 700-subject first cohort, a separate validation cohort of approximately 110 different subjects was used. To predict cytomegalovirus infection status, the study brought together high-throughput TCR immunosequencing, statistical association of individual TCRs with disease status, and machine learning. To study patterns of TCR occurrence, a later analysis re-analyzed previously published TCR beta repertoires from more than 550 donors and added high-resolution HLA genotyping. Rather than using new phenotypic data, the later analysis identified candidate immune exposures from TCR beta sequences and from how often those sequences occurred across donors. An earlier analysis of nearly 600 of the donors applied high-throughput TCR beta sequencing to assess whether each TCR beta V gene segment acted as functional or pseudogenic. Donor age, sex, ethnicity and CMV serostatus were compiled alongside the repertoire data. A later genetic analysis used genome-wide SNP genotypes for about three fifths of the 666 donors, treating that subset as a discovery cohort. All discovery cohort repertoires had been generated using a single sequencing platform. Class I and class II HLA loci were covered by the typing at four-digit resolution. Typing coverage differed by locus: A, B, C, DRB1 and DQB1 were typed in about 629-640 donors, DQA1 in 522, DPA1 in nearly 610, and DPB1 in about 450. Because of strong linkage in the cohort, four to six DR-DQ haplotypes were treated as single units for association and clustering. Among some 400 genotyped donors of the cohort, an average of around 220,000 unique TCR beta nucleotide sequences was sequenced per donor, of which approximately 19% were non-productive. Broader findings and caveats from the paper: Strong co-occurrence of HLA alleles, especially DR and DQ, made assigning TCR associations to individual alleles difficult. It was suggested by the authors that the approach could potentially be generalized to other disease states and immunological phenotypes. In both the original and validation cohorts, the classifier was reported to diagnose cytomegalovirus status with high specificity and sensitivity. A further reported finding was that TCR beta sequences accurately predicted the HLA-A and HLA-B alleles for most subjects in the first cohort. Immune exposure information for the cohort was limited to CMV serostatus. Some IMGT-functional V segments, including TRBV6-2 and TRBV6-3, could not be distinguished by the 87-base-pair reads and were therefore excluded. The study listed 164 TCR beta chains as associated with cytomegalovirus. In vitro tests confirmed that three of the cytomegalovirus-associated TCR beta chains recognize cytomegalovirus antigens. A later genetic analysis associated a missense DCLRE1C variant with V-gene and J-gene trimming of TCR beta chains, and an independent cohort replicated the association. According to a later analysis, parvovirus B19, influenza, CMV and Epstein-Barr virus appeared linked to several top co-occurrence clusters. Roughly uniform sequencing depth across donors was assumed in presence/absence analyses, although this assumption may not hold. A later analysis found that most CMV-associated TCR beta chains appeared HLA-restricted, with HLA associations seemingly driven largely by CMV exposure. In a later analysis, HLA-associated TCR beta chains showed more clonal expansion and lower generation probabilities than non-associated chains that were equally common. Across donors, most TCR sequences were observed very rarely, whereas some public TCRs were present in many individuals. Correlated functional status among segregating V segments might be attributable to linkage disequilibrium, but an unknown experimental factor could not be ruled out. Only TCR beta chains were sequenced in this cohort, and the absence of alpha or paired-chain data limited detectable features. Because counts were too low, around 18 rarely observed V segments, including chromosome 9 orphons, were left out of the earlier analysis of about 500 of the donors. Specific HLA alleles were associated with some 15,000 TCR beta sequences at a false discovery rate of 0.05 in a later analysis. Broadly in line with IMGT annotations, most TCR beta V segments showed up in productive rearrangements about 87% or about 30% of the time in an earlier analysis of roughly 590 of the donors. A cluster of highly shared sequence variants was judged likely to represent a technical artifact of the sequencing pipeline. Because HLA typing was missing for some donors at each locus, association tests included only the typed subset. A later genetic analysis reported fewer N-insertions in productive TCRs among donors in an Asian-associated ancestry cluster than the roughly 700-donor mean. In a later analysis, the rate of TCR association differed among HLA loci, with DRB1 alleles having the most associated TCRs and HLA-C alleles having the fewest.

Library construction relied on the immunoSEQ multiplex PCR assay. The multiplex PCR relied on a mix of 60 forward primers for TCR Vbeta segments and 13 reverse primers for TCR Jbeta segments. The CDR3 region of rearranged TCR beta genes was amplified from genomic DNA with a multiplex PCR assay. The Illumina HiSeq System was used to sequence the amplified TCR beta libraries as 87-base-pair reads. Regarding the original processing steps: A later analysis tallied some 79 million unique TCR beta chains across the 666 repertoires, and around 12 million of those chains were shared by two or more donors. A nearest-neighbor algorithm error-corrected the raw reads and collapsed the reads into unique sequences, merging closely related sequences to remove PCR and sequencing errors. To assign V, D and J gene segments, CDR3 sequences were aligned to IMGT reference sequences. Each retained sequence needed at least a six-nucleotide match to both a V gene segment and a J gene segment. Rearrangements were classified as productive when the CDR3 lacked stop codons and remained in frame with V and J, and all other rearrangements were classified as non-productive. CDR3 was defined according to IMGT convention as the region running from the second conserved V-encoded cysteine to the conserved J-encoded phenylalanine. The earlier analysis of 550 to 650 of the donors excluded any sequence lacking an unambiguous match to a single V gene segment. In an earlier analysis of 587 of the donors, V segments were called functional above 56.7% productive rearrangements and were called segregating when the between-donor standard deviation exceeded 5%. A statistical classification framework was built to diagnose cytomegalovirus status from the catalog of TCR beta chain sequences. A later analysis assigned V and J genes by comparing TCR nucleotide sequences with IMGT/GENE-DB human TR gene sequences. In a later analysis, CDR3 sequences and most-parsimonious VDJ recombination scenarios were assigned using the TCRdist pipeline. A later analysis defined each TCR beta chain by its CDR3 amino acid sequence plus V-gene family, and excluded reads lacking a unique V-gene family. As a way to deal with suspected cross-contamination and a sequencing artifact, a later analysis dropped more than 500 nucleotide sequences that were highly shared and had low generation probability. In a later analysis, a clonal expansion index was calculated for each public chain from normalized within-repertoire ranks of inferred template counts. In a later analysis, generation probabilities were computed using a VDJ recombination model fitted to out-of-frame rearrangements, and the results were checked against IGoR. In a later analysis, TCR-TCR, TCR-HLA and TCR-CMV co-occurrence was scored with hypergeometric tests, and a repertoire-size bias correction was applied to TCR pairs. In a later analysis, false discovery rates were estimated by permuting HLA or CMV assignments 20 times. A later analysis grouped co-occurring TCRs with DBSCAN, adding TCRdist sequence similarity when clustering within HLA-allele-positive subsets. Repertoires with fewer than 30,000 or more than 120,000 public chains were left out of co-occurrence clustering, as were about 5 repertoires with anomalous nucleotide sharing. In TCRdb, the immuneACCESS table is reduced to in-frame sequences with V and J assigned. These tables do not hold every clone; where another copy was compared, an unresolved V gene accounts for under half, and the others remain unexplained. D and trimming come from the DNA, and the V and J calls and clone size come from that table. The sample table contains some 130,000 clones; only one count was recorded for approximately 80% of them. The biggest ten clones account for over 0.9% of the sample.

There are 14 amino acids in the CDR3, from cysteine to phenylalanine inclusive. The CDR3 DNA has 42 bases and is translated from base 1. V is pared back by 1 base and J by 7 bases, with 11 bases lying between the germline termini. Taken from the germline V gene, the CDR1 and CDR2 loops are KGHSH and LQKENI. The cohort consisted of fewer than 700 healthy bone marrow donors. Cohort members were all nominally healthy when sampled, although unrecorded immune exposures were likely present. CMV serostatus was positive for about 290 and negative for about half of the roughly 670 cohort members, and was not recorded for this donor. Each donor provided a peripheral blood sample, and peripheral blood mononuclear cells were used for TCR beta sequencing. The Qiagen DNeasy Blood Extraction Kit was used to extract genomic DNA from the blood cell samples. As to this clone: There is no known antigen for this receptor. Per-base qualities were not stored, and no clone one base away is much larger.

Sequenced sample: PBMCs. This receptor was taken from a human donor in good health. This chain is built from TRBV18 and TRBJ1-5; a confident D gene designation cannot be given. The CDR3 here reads CASSPLFRGQPQHF. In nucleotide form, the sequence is TGTGCCAGCTCACCACTTTTTCGAGGACAGCCCCAGCATTTT. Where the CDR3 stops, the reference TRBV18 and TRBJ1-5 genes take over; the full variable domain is NAGVMQNPRHLVRRRGQEARLRCSPMKGHSHVYWYRQLPEEGLKFMVYLQKENIIDESGMPKERFSAEFPKEGPSILRIQQVVRGDSAAYFCASSPLFRGQPQHFGDGTRLSIL.